This entry describes one T cell receptor beta chain. The data were obtained in a study of blood T cell repertoires in COVID-19. Overall study context: Material from acute and convalescent COVID-19 was sourced from the United States, Italy and Spain. T cells, B-cell-depleted T cells, or PBMCs provided the cDNA or gDNA that served as material.

Seattle patients were enrolled during active infection and followed longitudinally. In the original processing: From reference gene primer amplification, estimates of nucleated cell counts were derived. Using immunoSEQ multiplex PCR, the repertoire was profiled, and TCRdb retains in-frame clones only, with some absent. The DNA gave D and trimming, while V, J and clone size come from that table. This sample has 540,000 or so clones; approximately 91% occur once, and the top ten carry around 8%. Trimming took off 2 bases at V and 8 bases at J, with 15 bases between the two ends. CDR1 and CDR2 (germline): LGHDT, YNNKEL (reference sequence). The CDR3 is 14 amino acids.

Sequencing was performed on peripheral blood. The receptor's source is a woman in her fifties or sixties with COVID-19, enrolled during active disease. The chain links TRBV3-1 (or the pseudogene TRBV3-2) to TRBJ1-2, with a tentative D call TRBD1 (6 bases). The CDR3: CASSQWQGSGGYTF. As DNA, the CDR3 is TGTGCCAGCAGCCAATGGCAGGGGAGTGGGGGCTACACCTTC.